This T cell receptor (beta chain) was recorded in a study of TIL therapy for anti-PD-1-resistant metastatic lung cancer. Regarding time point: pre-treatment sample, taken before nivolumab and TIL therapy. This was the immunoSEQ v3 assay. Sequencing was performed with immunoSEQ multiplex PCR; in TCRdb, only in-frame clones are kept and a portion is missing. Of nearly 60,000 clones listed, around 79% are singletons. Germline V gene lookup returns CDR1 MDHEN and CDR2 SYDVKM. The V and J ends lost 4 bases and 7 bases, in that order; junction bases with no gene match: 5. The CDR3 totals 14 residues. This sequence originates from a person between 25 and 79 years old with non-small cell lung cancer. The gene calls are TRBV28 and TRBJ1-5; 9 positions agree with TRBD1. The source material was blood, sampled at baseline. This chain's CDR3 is CASSSTGGRQPQHF. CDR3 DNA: TGTGCCAGCAGTTCGACAGGGGGGAGGCAGCCCCAGCATTTT.